This is a list of T cell receptor beta chains from one sample in a study of blood T cell repertoires in COVID-19. Assay used: immunoSEQ multiplex PCR; TCRdb lists only in-frame clones, some missing. The table shows 100,000 to 150,000 clones, with roughly 88% occurring only once. The specimen was peripheral blood. Every receptor here comes from a human donor in a cohort sampled during active COVID-19. Both conserved end residues are part of each CDR3. D genes are given only for firm matches. A row's size may be missing; if present it is once, few, many or a size class.

V,J,D,size,DNA,CDR3
TRBV7-2,TRBJ1-4,.,.,TGTGCCAGCAGCCTCCCGGGACTGAATAATGAAAAACTGTTTTTT,CASSLPGLNNEKLFF
TRBV7-9,TRBJ2-2,.,.,TGTGCCAGCAGGATACTTTACAGGGACCCCGGGGAGCTGTTTTTT,CASRILYRDPGELFF
TRBV29-1,TRBJ2-5,.,.,TGCAGCACCCGCCGCGGGACAGCCCAAGAGACCCAGTACTTC,CSTRRGTAQETQYF
TRBV6-2/TRBV6-3,TRBJ2-7,.,.,TGTGCCAGCAACCCCCTGGGCAGGAAGCCCTACGAGCAGTACTTC,CASNPLGRKPYEQYF
TRBV7-3,TRBJ2-7,.,.,TGTGCCAGCAGCTTAAGTCCGGGAATCCCCTCCGAGCAGTACTTC,CASSLSPGIPSEQYF
TRBV7-8,TRBJ1-1,.,.,TGTGCCAGCAGCTTACCCCCCGGAGGAGCTTTCTTT,CASSLPPGGAFF
TRBV19,TRBJ2-2,TRBD2,.,TGTGCCAGTAGTAGCGGGAGCCTGAACACCGGGGAGCTGTTTTTT,CASSSGSLNTGELFF
TRBV7-9,TRBJ1-3,TRBD1,few,TGTGCCAGCAGCTTCCCTATAGGGGGCGGCAACACCATATATTTT,CASSFPIGGGNTIYF
TRBV18,TRBJ1-1,.,.,TGTGCCAGCTCACCAGAGTGGACAGACCAGAACACTGAAGCTTTCTTT,CASSPEWTDQNTEAFF
TRBV18,TRBJ1-3,.,.,TGTGCCAGCTCACCGGGGGGACTCGGAAACACCATATATTTT,CASSPGGLGNTIYF
TRBV20-1,TRBJ2-1,.,.,TGCAGTGCTACAGGCCATGAGCAGTTCTTC,CSATGHEQFF
TRBV10-1,TRBJ2-7,.,.,TGCGCCAGCAGTGAGTACCCTAGCGCCGAGCAGTACTTC,CASSEYPSAEQYF
TRBV2,TRBJ1-6,.,few,TGTGCCACCAGACCGAGGAGCTCCTATAATTCACCCCTCCACTTT,CATRPRSSYNSPLHF
TRBV27,TRBJ2-7,.,few,TGTGCCAGCAGTTCGGACAGTAGCTCCTACGAGCAGTACTTC,CASSSDSSSYEQYF
TRBV2,TRBJ2-7,.,few,TGTGCCAGCAGGCCGGGGAGCTCCTACGAGCAGTACTTC,CASRPGSSYEQYF
TRBV18,TRBJ2-1,TRBD2,.,TGTGCCAGCTCACCCGAACCCCAACTAGCGGGGTCTTACAATGAGCAGTTCTTC,CASSPEPQLAGSYNEQFF
TRBV12-3/TRBV12-4,TRBJ2-5,.,.,TGTGCCAGCACCGCCCGGGGTCAAGAGACCCAGTACTTC,CASTARGQETQYF
TRBV9,TRBJ2-6,.,.,.,CASSVGSGTSYLTF
TRBV19,TRBJ2-6,.,.,TGTGCCAGTAGTGCCGGGACTCCTACCTCTGGGGCCAACGTCCTGACTTTC,CASSAGTPTSGANVLTF
TRBV7-2,TRBJ2-4,.,.,TGTGCCAGCAGTTCGAGGCAAAACATTCAGTACTTC,CASSSRQNIQYF
TRBV6-5,TRBJ2-7,TRBD1,.,TGTGCCAGCAGTTACACGGACAGGGCTTACGAGCAGTACTTC,CASSYTDRAYEQYF
TRBV28,TRBJ2-5,TRBD1,.,TGTGCCAGCAGTTCAGGGGGCCAAGAGACCCAGTACTTC,CASSSGGQETQYF
TRBV11-2,TRBJ1-6,.,.,TGTGCCAGCAGCTTAGGAGGATTTAATTCACCCCTCCACTTT,CASSLGGFNSPLHF